This is a list of T cell receptor beta chains from one sample in a study of blood T cells in healthy people across ages. One entry per CDR3 protein results from TCRdb running MiXCR on the 5' RACE reads. The data show over 950,000 distinct CDR3 sequences, roughly 51% seen once. The sequenced sample consisted of blood. These receptors were taken from a woman in her fifties or sixties in good health. CDR3s include the opening cysteine and the closing phenylalanine or tryptophan. A D gene is named only where the DNA matches it firmly. Size is omitted from some rows. Given values are once, few, many or a class for expanded clones.

j_call | clone_size | cdr3_length | d_call | v_call | cdr3_nt | cdr3_aa
TRBJ2-3 | . | 15 | TRBD1 | TRBV12-3/TRBV12-4 | TGTGCCAGCAGTCGTGGACAGGCTTTTTCAGATACGCAGTATTTT | CASSRGQAFSDTQYF
TRBJ2-3 | few | 13 | . | TRBV7-2 | TGTGCCAGCAGCAGAATTAGTGGAGATACGCAGTATTTT | CASSRISGDTQYF
TRBJ2-1 | . | 18 | TRBD2 | TRBV20-1 | TGCAGTGCTAGCCCCCCAGCGGGAGGGTCCCCTCTCTACAATGAGCAGTTCTTC | CSASPPAGGSPLYNEQFF
TRBJ2-7 | . | 15 | . | TRBV3-1 | TGTGCCAGCAGCCAACTTGCTAGCACCCGCTACGAGCAGTACTTC | CASSQLASTRYEQYF
TRBJ1-1 | . | 14 | . | TRBV7-2 | TGTGCCAGCAGCCCACAGGGACAGAACACTGAAGCTTTCTTT | CASSPQGQNTEAFF
TRBJ2-7 | . | 11 | . | TRBV6-5 | TGTGCCAGCAGTATAGTCGGACAGCAGTACTTC | CASSIVGQQYF
TRBJ2-7 | . | 12 | . | TRBV20-1 | TGCAGTGCTCTAAAACCTCGGGACGAGCAGTACTTC | CSALKPRDEQYF
TRBJ2-5 | . | 15 | TRBD2 | TRBV3-1 | TGTGCCAGCAGCAAGCTACTAGCGGGAGGTCAGGAGCAGTACTTC | CASSKLLAGGQEQYF
TRBJ2-3 | . | 16 | TRBD1 | TRBV28 | TGTGCCAGCAGGGGGTTCGGGACAGGGGGCACAGATACGCAGTATTTT | CASRGFGTGGTDTQYF
TRBJ2-7 | . | 12 | . | TRBV4-1 | TGCGCCAGCAGCCAGGGAGGTCGCGAGCAGTACTTC | CASSQGGREQYF
TRBJ2-7 | . | 15 | TRBD1 | TRBV14 | TGTGCCAGCAGCCAAACAGGGGACCTATTCCACGAGCAGTACTTC | CASSQTGDLFHEQYF
TRBJ2-5 | few | 15 | TRBD2 | TRBV10-3 | TGTGCCATCAGTGCTGGTAGCGGGAGGGCGGAGACCCAGTACTTC | CAISAGSGRAETQYF
TRBJ1-2 | few | 13 | TRBD1 | TRBV7-9 | TGTGCCAGCAGCCATCCAGGGGGGTATGGCTACACTTTC | CASSHPGGYGYTF
TRBJ2-7 | . | 13 | . | TRBV12-3/TRBV12-4 | TGTGCCAGCAGGTCCTCCGTCGGGTACGAGCAGTACTTC | CASRSSVGYEQYF
TRBJ2-7 | few | 14 | TRBD1 | TRBV29-1 | TGCAGCGTGATAAGACAGGGGGCGCCGTACGAGCAGTACTTC | CSVIRQGAPYEQYF
TRBJ2-4 | few | 15 | . | TRBV7-8 | TGTGCCAGCAGCCCACCGGGCCTGGCCAAAAACATTCAGTACTTC | CASSPPGLAKNIQYF